What follows describes a single T cell receptor (beta chain). Its antigen target is currently unknown. Base qualities are not provided; no much larger clone lies one nucleotide away. The entry originates in a study of CD8 T cells in Susac syndrome (dated by TCRdb to between 2018 and 2020). General notes on the study: Of the Susac syndrome patients who were sequenced, over five had clinically active disease and about 8 were in clinical remission. At the time of blood withdrawal, Susac syndrome patients were either therapy-naive, taking corticosteroids (with some also receiving IVIg), or on IVIg alone. Whether CD8+ T cell activation and differentiation in Susac syndrome was antigen driven was tested using repertoire sequencing. What the authors observed across the whole study: The CD4+ T cell repertoire of patients with Susac syndrome showed no detectable clonal expansion. The TCR sequencing and HLA analysis was acknowledged to have included a relatively small number of individuals.

RNA was extracted using the RNeasy kit, and about 0.45 to 1 ug of the RNA was reverse transcribed with random hexamers. The immunoSEQ multiplex PCR assay, covering 54 Vbeta and 13 Jbeta segments, was used to amplify TCR beta CDR3 regions. PCR amplification bias was corrected by using a synthetic template baseline for primer optimization and computational correction. Turning to the authors' computational methods: Reads were annotated to V, D and J genes according to IMGT and were analyzed with immunoSEQ Analyzer, with only productive sequences retained. Clonality was calculated as one minus the Shannon entropy normalized by log2 of the number of productive unique sequences. For each patient and control, public and private clones were evaluated among the 100 most prevalent clones. Susac-specific clones were defined as absent from healthy and MS cohorts, over a thousand published viral clones and other ImmuneACCESS disease sequences. TCRdb redid the processing of the public reads, applying fastp at Q25 and MiXCR, and retained in-frame beta chains. CDR3 protein duplicates are merged, each entry listing the most common genes and DNA. The V and J calls here are based on TCRdb, not the publication. This sample holds 200,000 to 250,000 distinct CDR3 sequences; about 94% were observed only once. The top ten constitute over 0.15% of the sample.

From the germline V gene, CDR1 is MDHEN and CDR2 is SYDVKM. The germline ends are 6 bases apart after V is trimmed by 10 bases and J by 2 bases. Counted from cysteine to phenylalanine, this CDR3 has 11 amino acids. Just CDR3 DNA is preserved here, 33 bases in frame from base 1. Peripheral blood CD8+ and CD4+ T cells from healthy donors, Susac syndrome patients and multiple sclerosis patients were profiled by high-throughput TCR beta sequencing. The Susac syndrome patients fulfilled recently defined diagnostic criteria for definite or probable disease. Bulk CD8+ and CD4+ T cells were purified by magnetic negative isolation, while CD8+ TEMRA cells were enriched using FACS. Blood was drawn into EDTA tubes, processed within 24 hours, and PBMCs were isolated by density gradient centrifugation. PBMCs intended for TCR sequencing were frozen in liquid nitrogen and were later thawed in a 37 degrees C water bath. Purity of sorted or isolated CD4+, CD8+ and CD8+ TEMRA cells was at least 90%.

This clonotype originated in a human donor with Susac syndrome. The sequenced sample consisted of CD4+ T cells from PBMCs. The receptor chain draws on TRBV28 and TRBJ1-5; a tentative D match to TRBD1 spans 6 bases. Here the CDR3 is given as CATGGNQPQHF. The nucleotides read TGTGCCACAGGGGGCAATCAGCCCCAGCATTTT. The CDR3, completed at both ends by the reference TRBV28 and TRBJ1-5 genes, gives the full variable domain DVKVTQSSRYLVKRTGEKVFLECVQDMDHENMFWYRQDPGLGLRLIYFSYDVKMKEKGDIPEGYSVSREKKERFSLILESASTNQTSMYLCATGGNQPQHFGDGTRLSIL.